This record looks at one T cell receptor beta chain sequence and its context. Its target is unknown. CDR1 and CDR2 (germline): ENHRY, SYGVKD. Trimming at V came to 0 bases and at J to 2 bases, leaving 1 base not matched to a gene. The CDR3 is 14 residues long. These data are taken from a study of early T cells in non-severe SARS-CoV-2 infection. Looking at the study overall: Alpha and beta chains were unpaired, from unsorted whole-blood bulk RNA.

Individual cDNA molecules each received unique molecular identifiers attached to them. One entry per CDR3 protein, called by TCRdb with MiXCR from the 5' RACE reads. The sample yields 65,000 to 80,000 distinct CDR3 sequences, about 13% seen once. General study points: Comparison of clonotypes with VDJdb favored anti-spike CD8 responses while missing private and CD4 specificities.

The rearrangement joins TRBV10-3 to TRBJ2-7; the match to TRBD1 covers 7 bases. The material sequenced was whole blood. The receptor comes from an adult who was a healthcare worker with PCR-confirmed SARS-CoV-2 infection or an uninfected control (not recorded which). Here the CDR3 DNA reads TGTGCCATCAGTGAGTCCGACAGGGCCTACGAGCAGTACTTC. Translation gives CAISESDRAYEQYF.